Below, 4 T cell receptor beta chains from the same sample are listed, as sequenced in a study of CDR3 diversity in severe acne. Via MiXCR, TCRdb re-called the PCR reads, giving one row per CDR3 protein. This sample has around 100,000 distinct CDR3 sequences; approximately 47% occur once, and the top ten carry roughly 12%. Sequenced input: blood. Every receptor here comes from a male donor with acne.

The chain combines TRBV20-1 with TRBJ2-7; 8 nucleotides align to TRBD2. Germline V gives CDR1 DFQATT, CDR2 SNEGSKA (reference sequence). The length of the CDR3 is 14 residues. V was clipped by 1 base and J by 2 bases; unmatched bases: 4. CDR3 nucleotide sequence: TGCAGTGCTAGAGCTCCGGGACTAGCCTACGAGCAGTACTTC. Its translation is CSARAPGLAYEQYF.

The chain couples TRBV24-1 to TRBJ1-2, with D tentatively TRBD1 (5 bases). The CDR3 spans 17 residues. Germline CDR1 KGHDR, CDR2 SFDVKD. Trimming took off 2 bases at V and 2 bases at J, with 17 bases between the two ends. The CDR3 is CATSDWGTEKVNYGYTF. DNA of the CDR3: TGTGCCACCAGTGATTGGGGGACGGAGAAAGTGAACTATGGCTACACCTTC.

This clonotype was detected many times. The rearrangement joins TRBV9 to TRBJ2-3, with D hard to call. The CDR3 is 16 amino acids. The germline V gene has CDR1 SGDLS and CDR2 YYNGEE. V lost 0 bases to trimming and J lost 4 bases, with 15 bases between them. Here the CDR3 DNA reads TGTGCCAGCAGCGTAGAGGCGGAAGTAATCGCAGATACGCAGTATTTT. This translates into CASSVEAEVIADTQYF.

The chain is built from TRBV20-1 and TRBJ2-1; 8 bases fit TRBD2. V was pared by 5 bases and J by 0 bases, with 6 bases of the junction left unmatched. CDR1 and CDR2 from the germline V gene are DFQATT and SNEGSKA (reference sequence). CDR3 length: 15 residues. CDR3 amino acids: CSAYSGTSSYNEQFF. CDR3 bases: TGCAGTGCTTATAGCGGGACGAGCTCCTACAATGAGCAGTTCTTC.